Sequencing of this TCR beta chain was carried out in a study of early T cells in non-severe SARS-CoV-2 infection. Study summary: Chains were unpaired, as sequencing was done on bulk RNA from unsorted whole blood.

Individual cDNA molecules each received unique molecular identifiers attached to them. In TCRdb, the 5' RACE reads were re-called with MiXCR into one record per CDR3 protein. The sample carries about 48,000 distinct CDR3 sequences, 7.7% recorded once. The CDR3 consists of 14 residues. Germline CDR1 is SGHAT and CDR2 is FQNNGV. V gave up 0 bases and J gave up 5 bases, with 7 bases separating them. Whole-study results and caveats: A preference for anti-spike CD8 responses marked VDJdb matching, which missed private and CD4 specificities.

This clonotype was detected ten times or more. Its antigen is unknown. The chain recombines TRBV11-2 with TRBJ2-2; D is unresolved. What was sequenced was whole blood. This sequence was found in an adult who was a healthcare worker with PCR-confirmed SARS-CoV-2 infection or an uninfected control (not recorded which). The CDR3 nucleotides are TGTGCCAGCAGCTTAGAGTTTGAGACCGGGGAGCTGTTTTTT. Translating gives CASSLEFETGELFF.